This TCR beta chain is drawn from a study of blood T cell repertoires in COVID-19. In the study overall: Italy, Spain and the United States were the sources of the convalescent and acute COVID-19 samples.

In the original analysis: How many nucleated cells were present was estimated from reference gene primer amplification. Generated by immunoSEQ multiplex PCR, the TCRdb table keeps only in-frame clones and is missing some. V and J calls and clone size are given by that table; D and trimming were obtained from the DNA. Among about 39,000 clones listed, more than 75% were seen once. The sample comprised peripheral blood. This receptor was obtained from a middle-aged man with active or convalescent COVID-19.

CDR3 protein: CASSQGGSFTGNTIYF. Written as DNA, the CDR3 is TGTGCCAGCAGCCAAGGAGGGTCTTTTACTGGAAACACCATATATTTT. The chain couples TRBV3-1 (or the pseudogene TRBV3-2) to TRBJ1-3; D gene uncertain. Trimming shortened V by 1 base and J by 2 bases, and 12 bases separated the two germline ends. The length of the CDR3 is 16 residues. The germline V gene encodes CDR1 LGHDT and CDR2 YNNKEL (reference sequence).